These 25 T cell receptor beta chains share one sample of origin, sequenced in a study of blood T cell repertoires in COVID-19. Sequencing used immunoSEQ multiplex PCR; TCRdb keeps in-frame clones, though not all of them. The profile covers roughly 250,000 clones, with 87% appearing a single time and more than 6% taken by the ten largest. Sequencing was carried out using peripheral blood. The receptor set was obtained from a man between 60 and 75 years old who had recovered from COVID-19.

The V and J genes are TRBV5-1 and TRBJ1-1; D might be TRBD1 (6 bases). The CDR3 covers 15 residues. Germline V gene data show CDR1 as SGHRS and CDR2 as YFSETQ. V was cut by 2 bases and J by 6 bases, with 17 bases left in between. DNA of the CDR3: TGCGCCAGCAGCTTCAACACAGGGTCGAATCCTGAAGCTTTCTTT. Translated: CASSFNTGSNPEAFF.

The gene calls are TRBV6-5 and TRBJ1-2; 8 bases map to TRBD1. V was clipped by 8 bases and J by 7 bases; unmatched bases: 15. CDR1 is MNHEY and CDR2 is SVGAGI in the germline V gene. The CDR3 length is 15 residues. The CDR3 loop reads CASLTYRQGSSGYTF. The CDR3 region has the DNA TGTGCCAGCCTTACTTACCGACAGGGGAGTTCTGGCTACACCTTC.

The CDR3 coding sequence is TGCGCCAGCAGTCCCGACAGGCGACCAACTAATGAAAAACTGTTTTTT. The encoded protein is CASSPDRRPTNEKLFF. The chain couples TRBV10-2 to TRBJ1-4; maybe TRBD1 (6 bases). The V end was cut by 5 bases, the J end by 0 bases, with 13 bases between. This CDR3 has 16 amino acids. The germline gives CDR1 WSHSY, CDR2 SAAADI.

The chain has TRBV29-1 and TRBJ1-2; tentative D call: TRBD1 (6 bases). V was shortened by 3 bases and J by 6 bases, with 20 bases between the two germline ends. This CDR3 is 15 amino acids long. Germline V gene data show CDR1 as SQVTM and CDR2 as ANQGSEA. The CDR3 DNA follows: TGCAGCGTTGATTTACGTCTAACAGGGACCCATGGCTACACCTTC. This sequence encodes CSVDLRLTGTHGYTF. The full variable domain, completed using reference TRBV29-1 and TRBJ1-2, is SAVISQKPSRDICQRGTSLTIQCQVDSQVTMMFWYRQQPGQSLTLIATANQGSEATYESGFVIDKFPISRPNLTFSTLTVSNMSPEDSSIYLCSVDLRLTGTHGYTFGSGTRLTVV.

The chain links TRBV18 to TRBJ2-2, with TRBD1 identical over 8 bases. V was pared by 2 bases and J by 3 bases, with 5 bases of the junction left unmatched. CDR1 is KGHSH, CDR2 LQKENI, per germline. The CDR3 extends over 16 amino acids. The CDR3 reads CASSPVGQVYTGELFF. The CDR3 DNA reads TGTGCCAGCTCACCAGTGGGACAGGTTTACACCGGGGAGCTGTTTTTT.

V usage is TRBV6-5 and J usage is TRBJ2-7; 8 bases line up with TRBD2. V was pared by 5 bases and J by 1 base, with 7 bases of the junction left unmatched. Germline V lookup: CDR1 MNHEY, CDR2 SVGAGI. This CDR3 is built from 15 residues. The CDR3 region is CASSPLRGASYEQYF. The CDR3, as DNA: TGTGCCAGCAGTCCCTTGCGGGGGGCTTCCTACGAGCAGTACTTC.

The chain recombines TRBV5-1 with TRBJ1-1; D is perhaps TRBD1 (5 bases). This CDR3 has 15 amino acids. Germline V gene lookup returns CDR1 SGHRS and CDR2 YFSETQ. V lost 9 bases and J lost 1, with 19 bases in between. CDR3: CATDPKQAANTEAFF. CDR3 in DNA: TGCGCCACCGACCCGAAACAGGCGGCGAACACTGAAGCTTTCTTT.

The CDR3 DNA follows: TGTGCCAGCAGCTCCTCGGGACTGGCCACAGATACGCAGTATTTT. It yields the protein CASSSSGLATDTQYF. This sequence joins TRBV7-6 and TRBJ2-3, with a tentative D call TRBD2 (6 bases). CDR3 length: 15 amino acids. CDR1 and CDR2 from the germline V gene are SGHVS and FNYEAQ. The V end was cut by 4 bases, the J end by 2 bases, with 13 bases between.

The rearrangement joins TRBV7-2 to TRBJ2-1; 8 positions agree with TRBD2. V was clipped by 2 bases and J by 6 bases; unmatched bases: 12. Germline V gives CDR1 SGHTA, CDR2 FQGNSA. This CDR3 has 17 residues. CDR3 in DNA: TGTGCCAGCAGCTTATTTTCACGGGGGGGTATCCTCAATGAGCAGTTCTTC. Residues: CASSLFSRGGILNEQFF.

The V call is TRBV29-1, the J call TRBJ2-4; D might be TRBD2 (5 bases). This CDR3 region has 15 residues. The V and J ends lost 2 bases and 0 bases respectively, with 11 bases between them. The V gene's germline CDR1 is SQVTM and CDR2 ANQGSEA. This chain's CDR3 is CSVERQLAAKNIQYF. The CDR3 region has the DNA TGCAGCGTTGAAAGGCAGCTAGCAGCCAAAAACATTCAGTACTTC.

The rearrangement joins TRBV2 to TRBJ1-4; TRBD1 might be the D (6 bases). The V gene lost 6 bases and the J gene lost 0 bases, with 8 bases spanning the gap. The CDR3 consists of 14 residues. The germline CDR1 and CDR2 sequences are SNHLY and FYNNEI. CDR3 in DNA: TGTGCCAGCAGGGACAGCGCAACTAATGAAAAACTGTTTTTT. Residues: CASRDSATNEKLFF.

A single count supports this clone. The genes are TRBV27 and TRBJ2-3, with 9 bases fitting TRBD2. This CDR3 is 16 amino acids long. Germline V CDR1 and CDR2: MNHEY, SMNVEV (reference sequence). Germline trimming cut 0 bases from V and 4 bases from J; bases unmatched to any gene: 5. CDR3 coding DNA: TGTGCCAGCAGTTTATCTATGCGGGGGGGCGCAGATACGCAGTATTTT. This sequence encodes CASSLSMRGGADTQYF.

This chain uses TRBV2 with TRBJ2-3; TRBD1 matches at 7 bases. CDR1 and CDR2 from the germline V gene are SNHLY and FYNNEI. The CDR3 is made up of 16 amino acids. The V gene end was trimmed by 5 bases and the J gene end by 5 bases; junction bases not matched to a gene: 13. CDR3 bases: TGTGCCAGCAGTCGATCCTCTCTACAGGGGATAGATACGCAGTATTTT. It translates to CASSRSSLQGIDTQYF.

Regarding this clone: A read error may produce the germline difference seen at one junction end. The V and J genes are TRBV6-4 and TRBJ1-1, with D possibly being TRBD1 (5 bases). The germline V gene encodes CDR1 MRHNA and CDR2 SNTAGT. This CDR3 is built from 14 residues. CDR3 in DNA: TGTGCCAGCAGTGCCACCCGGGGGAACGCTGAAGCTTTCTTT. It codes for CASSATRGNAEAFF.

This chain uses TRBV5-1 with TRBJ2-2; 9 bases align to TRBD1. V lost 3 bases and J lost 7; bases outside the gene matches: 16. This CDR3 region has 18 residues. The germline V gene has CDR1 SGHRS and CDR2 YFSETQ. Here the CDR3 reads CASSYLPTGGAMVGELFF. CDR3 nucleotide sequence: TGCGCCAGCAGCTATCTCCCGACAGGGGGGGCAATGGTCGGGGAGCTGTTTTTT.

This rearrangement joins TRBV6-2 or TRBV6-3 to TRBJ2-1, with TRBD2 matching over 9 bases. Germline V gene lookup returns CDR1 MNHEY and CDR2 SVGEGT. CDR3 length equals 18 residues. The ends lost 0 bases at V and 2 bases at J; junction bases unmatched: 8. The CDR3 protein is CASSYSRSGGRAYNEQFF. The DNA of the CDR3 is TGTGCCAGCAGTTACTCGCGTAGCGGGGGAAGAGCCTACAATGAGCAGTTCTTC.

The chain has TRBV11-1 and TRBJ2-7; D is perhaps TRBD1 (6 bases). The CDR3 is made up of 13 amino acids. The germline gives CDR1 SGHAT, CDR2 FQDESV (reference sequence). V was clipped by 4 bases and J by 3 bases, with 10 bases between them. CDR3 nucleotide sequence: TGTGCCAGCAGCTCTGGACAGCTCTACGAGCAGTACGTC. As protein: CASSSGQLYEQYV.

The rearrangement uses TRBV18 and TRBJ1-2; D might be TRBD1 (6 bases). The CDR3 has 13 residues. Trimming stripped 4 bases from V and 5 bases from J, with 11 bases between. The germline V gene has CDR1 KGHSH and CDR2 LQKENI. CDR3 nucleotide sequence: TGTGCCAGCTCACAACAGGGTTTTTATGGCTACACCTTC. Its protein product is CASSQQGFYGYTF.

The chain carries TRBV3-1 (or the pseudogene TRBV3-2) and TRBJ1-1, with TRBD1 as a possible D gene (5 bases). Trimming took off 0 bases at V and 4 bases at J, with 9 bases between the two ends. CDR3 size: 14 residues. The germline CDR1 and CDR2 sequences are LGHDT and YNNKEL (reference sequence). As DNA, the CDR3 is TGTGCCAGCAGCCAAGATGCGGGGCGCACTGAAGCTTTCTTT. Translated: CASSQDAGRTEAFF.

This clone has just a few counts. In DNA, the CDR3 is TGTGCCAGCAGCTTACGTCAGGGGGCTTTCTATGGCTACACCTTC. This sequence encodes CASSLRQGAFYGYTF. This rearrangement joins TRBV7-2 to TRBJ1-2, with TRBD1 identical over 8 bases. This CDR3 is 15 amino acids long. Germline V CDR1 and CDR2: SGHTA, FQGNSA. V trimming: 2 bases; J trimming: 4 bases; junction bases outside the gene matches: 6.

This clone was seen a single time. The chain is built from TRBV28 and TRBJ2-5; 12 positions match TRBD2. The CDR3 totals 15 residues. The V segment lost 6 bases and the J segment 5 bases; nucleotides outside the gene matches: 7. Per the germline V gene, CDR1 is MDHEN and CDR2 is SYDVKM. CDR3: CASRPLAGGRETQYF. The CDR3 coding sequence is TGTGCCAGCAGGCCCCTAGCGGGGGGGCGGGAGACCCAGTACTTC.

This clone was seen only a few times. The gene calls are TRBV10-3 and TRBJ2-7, with a tentative D call TRBD1 (5 bases). Trimming took off 4 bases at V and 3 bases at J, with 10 bases between the two ends. The V gene's germline CDR1 is ENHRY and CDR2 SYGVKD. CDR3 size: 13 residues. CDR3 nucleotide sequence: TGTGCCATCAGTGTGGACACCTTCTACGAGCAGTACTTC. Amino acids: CAISVDTFYEQYF.

The J gene is TRBJ1-1, the V gene TRBV5-4; D remains ambiguous. The CDR3 extends over 13 amino acids. The V and J ends lost 0 bases and 1 base respectively, with 4 bases between them. Germline V gene sequence: CDR1 SGHNT, CDR2 YYREEE (reference sequence). The CDR3 spells CASSLARNTEAFF. In nucleotides, the CDR3 is TGTGCCAGCAGCTTGGCGAGGAACACTGAAGCTTTCTTT. Full variable domain (rest looked up from reference TRBV5-4 and TRBJ1-1): ETGVTQSPTHLIKTRGQQVTLRCSSQSGHNTVSWYQQALGQGPQFIFQYYREEENGRGNFPPRFSGLQFPNYSSELNVNALELDDSALYLCASSLARNTEAFFGQGTRLTVV.

This rearrangement joins TRBV6-5 to TRBJ2-1; 8 nucleotides align to TRBD1. J lost 1 base, V lost 11 bases, and 10 bases had no gene match. Looked up from germline, CDR1 is MNHEY and CDR2 is SVGAGI. The CDR3 extends over 15 amino acids. This CDR3 reads CAATPGGASYNEQFF. The CDR3 nucleotides read TGTGCCGCTACGCCAGGGGGCGCATCCTACAATGAGCAGTTCTTC.

The chain couples TRBV5-4 to TRBJ2-6; a weak D match, TRBD1 (6 bases). In germline, CDR1 is SGHNT, CDR2 YYREEE (reference sequence). This CDR3 comprises 17 residues. The V gene lost 4 bases and the J gene lost 0 bases, with 14 bases spanning the gap. The DNA for the CDR3 is TGTGCCAGCAGCCAGCCCGGACAGTCCTCTGGGGCCAACGTCCTGACTTTC. Protein product: CASSQPGQSSGANVLTF.